A selection of T cell receptor beta chains follows, all from one sample in a study of Ad26.COV2.S vaccination and SARS-CoV-2 variants. The assay was immunoSEQ multiplex PCR, and TCRdb's table has in-frame clones only and misses some. The table lists some 250,000 clones, roughly 88% of them singletons. Sequencing used peripheral blood, obtained in a trial of Ad26.COV2.S vaccine versus placebo. These receptors were collected from a person between 18 and 65 years old who received the Ad26.COV2.S COVID-19 vaccine or a placebo. Each CDR3 is given with its conserved first and last residue. A D gene is named only where the DNA matches it firmly. Where a row states a size, it is once, few, many or the class of an expanded clone; other rows omit it.

d_call,v_call,clone_size,j_call,cdr3_nt,cdr3_aa
.,TRBV24-1,.,TRBJ2-5,TGTGCCACCAGTGATCGGGAGACCCAGTACTTC,CATSDRETQYF
.,TRBV19,.,TRBJ2-3,TGTGCCAGTAGAGGAGAACCCGGGAATACGCAGTATTTT,CASRGEPGNTQYF
.,TRBV6-5,.,TRBJ2-5,TGTGCCAGCAGTCCCACCCGGGATCAAGAGACCCAGTACTTC,CASSPTRDQETQYF
.,TRBV7-9,.,TRBJ1-4,TGTGCCAGCAGCTTAATACACCCCGGGGGTGAAAAACTGTTTTTT,CASSLIHPGGEKLFF
.,TRBV7-9,.,TRBJ2-7,TGTGCCAGCAGCTTAGTCCTAGCTTACGAGCAGTACTTC,CASSLVLAYEQYF
TRBD2,TRBV13,.,TRBJ2-3,TGTGCCAGCAGCCCCCGCGGGGGGGGGTTCACAGATACGCAGTATTTT,CASSPRGGGFTDTQYF
TRBD1,TRBV14,.,TRBJ2-2,TGTGCCAGCAGCCAAACAGGGGGCATCGGGGAGCTGTTTTTT,CASSQTGGIGELFF
.,TRBV11-2,.,TRBJ1-4,TGTGCCAGCAGCTCCCTCGGAGTCTTGGGGTATGAAAAACTGTTTTTT,CASSSLGVLGYEKLFF
.,TRBV18,.,TRBJ2-1,TGTGCCAGCTCACCACAACGGCGCTCATTCCTCAATGAGCAGTTCTTC,CASSPQRRSFLNEQFF
.,TRBV18,.,TRBJ2-5,TGTGCCAGCTCACCACCGGGAGAGACCCAGTACTTC,CASSPPGETQYF
TRBD2,TRBV4-3,.,TRBJ2-5,TGCGCCAGCAGCCAAGAATTCGGGCTAGCGGGGGAGGAGACCCAGTACTTC,CASSQEFGLAGEETQYF
.,TRBV14,.,TRBJ2-1,TGTGCCAGCAGCCAAGAATCCCCATGGGGGGCGTACAATGAGCAGTTCTTC,CASSQESPWGAYNEQFF
TRBD1,TRBV5-6,once,TRBJ1-1,TGTGCCAGCAGCTTGAAGAGGACAGGGGTCACTGAAGCTTTCTTT,CASSLKRTGVTEAFF
TRBD2,TRBV5-1,.,TRBJ2-7,TGCGCCAGCAGTTCCGGGGGGGCCTCCTACGAGCAGTACTTC,CASSSGGASYEQYF
.,TRBV28,.,TRBJ2-5,TGTGCCAGCAGCCCCCACGACATCCGCGGGGAGACCCAGTACTTC,CASSPHDIRGETQYF
.,TRBV20-1,.,TRBJ2-7,TGCAGTGCTAGCGACGCCTACGAGCAGTACTTC,CSASDAYEQYF
TRBD1,TRBV19,.,TRBJ1-2,TGTGCCAGTAGTACGGACAGGGTCTATGGCTACACCTTC,CASSTDRVYGYTF
.,TRBV12-5,.,TRBJ2-1,TGTGCTAGTGGACTTGGACTACCCAATGAGCAGTTCTTC,CASGLGLPNEQFF
.,TRBV14,.,TRBJ1-2,TGTGCCAGCAGCCAAGATCGCTCAGGGTGGAATGGCTACACCTTC,CASSQDRSGWNGYTF
.,TRBV24-1,.,TRBJ1-2,TGTGCCACCAGTGATTTACAGGGCCGGGGCTACACCTTC,CATSDLQGRGYTF
.,TRBV5-1,.,TRBJ1-3,TGCGCCAGCAGCTTTACCAGCCTCTCTGGAAACACCATATATTTT,CASSFTSLSGNTIYF
.,TRBV11-2,.,TRBJ2-7,TGTGCCAGCAGCTTATGGGGCACTCTCGACGAGCAGTACTTC,CASSLWGTLDEQYF
TRBD1,TRBV7-3,.,TRBJ2-1,TGTGCCAGCAGCTCTGGACAGGGGTCAAATGAGCAGTTCTTC,CASSSGQGSNEQFF
.,TRBV19,.,TRBJ1-5,TGTGCCAGTAGTATAGGCGGAAGGGAGGGTCAGCCCCAGCATTTT,CASSIGGREGQPQHF
TRBD1,TRBV10-3,.,TRBJ1-2,TGTGCCATCAGTGAATACGGGACAGGGAGTGACGGCTACACCTTC,CAISEYGTGSDGYTF
.,TRBV6-5,.,TRBJ1-4,TGTGCCAGCACCCCCGGTTTTTCAGCTAATGAAAAACTGTTTTTT,CASTPGFSANEKLFF
.,TRBV14,.,TRBJ1-4,TGTGCCAGCAGCCAAAGTCTCCGACAGAAAAATGAAAAACTGTTTTTT,CASSQSLRQKNEKLFF
TRBD1,TRBV19,once,TRBJ2-7,TGCGCCAGTAAACGACAGGGTAGCTACGAGCAGTACTTC,CASKRQGSYEQYF
.,TRBV5-1,.,TRBJ2-3,TGCGCCAGCAGCTTGGCCGCGCGAGGGGGAGCAGATACGCAGTATTTT,CASSLAARGGADTQYF
.,TRBV29-1,.,TRBJ2-7,TGCAGCGTGGGATTGGGAGGTTACGAGCAGTACTTC,CSVGLGGYEQYF
.,TRBV7-5,.,TRBJ2-5,TGTGCCAGAAGCTTAAAAGCCGGGAGGGCATATGAGACCCAGTACTTC,CARSLKAGRAYETQYF
TRBD1,TRBV27,.,TRBJ2-5,TGTGCCAGCAGTTTGGGACAGGGGGCAGGGGAGACCCAGTACTTC,CASSLGQGAGETQYF
TRBD2,TRBV7-2,.,TRBJ2-7,TGTGCCAGCAGCTTAGGCTTAGCGGGGGCCTACGAGCAGTACTTC,CASSLGLAGAYEQYF
TRBD2,TRBV19,few,TRBJ2-1,TGTGCCAGTAGTATAACTAGCGGGCCTTACAATGAGCAGTTCTTC,CASSITSGPYNEQFF
.,TRBV3-1/TRBV3-2,once,TRBJ1-1,TGTGCCAGCAGCCAGAGGATGAGCACTGAAGCTTTCTTT,CASSQRMSTEAFF
TRBD1,TRBV5-1,once,TRBJ1-2,TGCGCCAGCAGCTCAACAGGGGCCAACTATGGCTACACCTTC,CASSSTGANYGYTF
.,TRBV28,few,TRBJ2-7,TGTGCCAGCAGGTTTATGGGGACAAGCTCCTACGAGCAGTACTTC,CASRFMGTSSYEQYF
.,TRBV30,.,TRBJ1-1,TGTGCCTGGAGCTGGACGGACACTGAAGCTTTCTTT,CAWSWTDTEAFF